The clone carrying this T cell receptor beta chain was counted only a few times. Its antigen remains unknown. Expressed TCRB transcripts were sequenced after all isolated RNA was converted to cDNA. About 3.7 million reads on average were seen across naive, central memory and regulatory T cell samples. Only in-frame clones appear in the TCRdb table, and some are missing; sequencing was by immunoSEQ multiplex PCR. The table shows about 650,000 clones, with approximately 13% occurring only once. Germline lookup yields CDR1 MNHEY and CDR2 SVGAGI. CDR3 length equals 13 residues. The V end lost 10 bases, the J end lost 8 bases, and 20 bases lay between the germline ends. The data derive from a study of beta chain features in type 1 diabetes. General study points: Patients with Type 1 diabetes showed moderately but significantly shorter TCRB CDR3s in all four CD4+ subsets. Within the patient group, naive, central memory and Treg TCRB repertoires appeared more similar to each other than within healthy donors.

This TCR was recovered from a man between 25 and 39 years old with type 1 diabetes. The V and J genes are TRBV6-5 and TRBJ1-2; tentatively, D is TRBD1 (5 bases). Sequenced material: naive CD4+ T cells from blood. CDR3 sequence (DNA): TGTGCCACCCTATCGAGAGGGGAAGGAGGCTACACCTTC. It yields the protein CATLSRGEGGYTF.